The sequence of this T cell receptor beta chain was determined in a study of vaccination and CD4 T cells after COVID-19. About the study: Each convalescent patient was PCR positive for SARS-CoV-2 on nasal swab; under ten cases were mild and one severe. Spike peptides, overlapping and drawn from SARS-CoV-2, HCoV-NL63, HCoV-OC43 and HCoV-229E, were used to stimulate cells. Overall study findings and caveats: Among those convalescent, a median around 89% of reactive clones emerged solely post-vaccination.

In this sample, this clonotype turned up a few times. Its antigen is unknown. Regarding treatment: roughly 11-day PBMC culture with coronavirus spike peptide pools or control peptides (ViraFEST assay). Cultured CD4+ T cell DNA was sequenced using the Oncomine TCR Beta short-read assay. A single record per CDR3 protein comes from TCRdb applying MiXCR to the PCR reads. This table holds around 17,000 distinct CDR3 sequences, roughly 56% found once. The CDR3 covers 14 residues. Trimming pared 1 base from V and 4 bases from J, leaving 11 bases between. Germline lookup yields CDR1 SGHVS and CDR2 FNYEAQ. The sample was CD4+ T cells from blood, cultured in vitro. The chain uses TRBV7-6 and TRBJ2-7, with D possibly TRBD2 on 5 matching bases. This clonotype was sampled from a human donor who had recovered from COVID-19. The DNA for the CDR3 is TGTGCCAGCAGCTTAGGGACTGGAAAATACGAGCAGTACTTC. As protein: CASSLGTGKYEQYF.